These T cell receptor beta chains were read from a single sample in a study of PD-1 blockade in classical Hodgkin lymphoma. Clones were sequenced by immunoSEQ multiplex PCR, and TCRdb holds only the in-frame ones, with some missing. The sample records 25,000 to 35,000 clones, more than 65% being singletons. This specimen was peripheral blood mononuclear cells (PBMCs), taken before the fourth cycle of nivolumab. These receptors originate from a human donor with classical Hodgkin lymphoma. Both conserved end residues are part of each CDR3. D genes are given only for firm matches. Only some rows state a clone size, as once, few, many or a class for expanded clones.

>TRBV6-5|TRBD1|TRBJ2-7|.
TGTGCCAGCAGGGGCCGGGACAGGTCCTACGAGCAGTACTTC
CASRGRDRSYEQYF
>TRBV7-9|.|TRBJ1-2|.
TGTGCCAGCAGCTTAGAAACTCGAGGCTACACCTTC
CASSLETRGYTF
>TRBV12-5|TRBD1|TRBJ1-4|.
TGTGCTAGTGGTCCCGGGCAGGGGGGATTTAATGAAAAACTGTTTTTT
CASGPGQGGFNEKLFF
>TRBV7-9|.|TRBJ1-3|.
TGTGCCAGCAGCCACCCCCGGGACAGAAACACCATATATTTT
CASSHPRDRNTIYF
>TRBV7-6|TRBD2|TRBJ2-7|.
TGTGCCAGCAGCTTGGCGACTAGCGGGTACGAGCAGTACTTC
CASSLATSGYEQYF
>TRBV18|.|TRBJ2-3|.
TGTGCCAGCTCACCTTCAGATACGCAGTATTTT
CASSPSDTQYF
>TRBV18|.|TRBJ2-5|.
TGTGCCAGCTCATATCGGACACTCCAAGAGACCCAGTACTTC
CASSYRTLQETQYF
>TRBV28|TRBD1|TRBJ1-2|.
TGTGCCAGCAGTTCCTCGGACAGGGGGCTTGGCTACACCTTC
CASSSSDRGLGYTF
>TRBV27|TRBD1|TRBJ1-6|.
TGTGCCAGCAGGACAGGGAATTCACCCCTCCACTTT
CASRTGNSPLHF
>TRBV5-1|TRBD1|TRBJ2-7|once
TGCGCCAGCAGCTCCTACTTTACAGGGGGATCCGCCTACGAGCAGTACTTC
CASSSYFTGGSAYEQYF
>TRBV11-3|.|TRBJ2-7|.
TGTGCCAGCAGCCCCCGCGGTGACTACGAGCAGTACTTC
CASSPRGDYEQYF
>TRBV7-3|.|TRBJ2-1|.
TGTGCCAGCAGCTTGCAAGGGTCTAGCTCCTACAATGAGCAGTTCTTC
CASSLQGSSSYNEQFF
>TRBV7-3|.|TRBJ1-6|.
TGTGCCAGCAGCAAACAGGGAGATTCACCCCTCCACTTT
CASSKQGDSPLHF
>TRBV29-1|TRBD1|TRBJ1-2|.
TGCAGCGCCGAACAGGGGGTCTATGGCTACACCTTC
CSAEQGVYGYTF
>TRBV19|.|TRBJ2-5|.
TGTGCCAGTAGTAACCTCGGACAACTCCAAGAGACCCAGTACTTC
CASSNLGQLQETQYF
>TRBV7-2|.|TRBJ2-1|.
TGTGCCAGCAGCTTGGTAGCGTCATACAATGAGCAGTTCTTC
CASSLVASYNEQFF
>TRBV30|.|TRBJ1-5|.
TGTGCCTGGAGAAAAGGATCAGGAAACAATCAGCCCCAGCATTTT
CAWRKGSGNNQPQHF
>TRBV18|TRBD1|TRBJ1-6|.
TGTGCCAGCTCACCATGGGAGGGGGCGGTCTCTTCACCCCTCCACTTT
CASSPWEGAVSSPLHF
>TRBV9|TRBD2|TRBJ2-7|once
TGTGCCAGCAGCGAGACTGGACTAGCGGACTCCTACGAGCAGTACTTC
CASSETGLADSYEQYF
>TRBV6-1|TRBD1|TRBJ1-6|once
TGTGCCAGCAGTCCGACAGGGAGGGATTCACCCCTCCACTTT
CASSPTGRDSPLHF
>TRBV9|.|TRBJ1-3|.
TGTGCCAGCAGCGTCCAAGGAAACACCATATATTTT
CASSVQGNTIYF
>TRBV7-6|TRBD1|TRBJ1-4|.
TGTGCCAGCAGCTTAATCGGGACAGGCGCCTCGAAGGGTCGTGAAAAACTGTTTTTT
CASSLIGTGASKGREKLFF
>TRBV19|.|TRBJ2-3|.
TGTGCCAGTAGTCTGGAACATCATAGCACAGATACGCAGTATTTT
CASSLEHHSTDTQYF
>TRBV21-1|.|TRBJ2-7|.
TGTGCCAGCAGCAAAGCCCCAGGCGGGTCCCCGCCTCGGGGGACCTACGAGCAGTACTTC
CASSKAPGGSPPRGTYEQYF
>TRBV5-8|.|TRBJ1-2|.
TGTGCCAGCACCCACAATCTGGCCGGTACCTATACTAGTGGCACCTTC
CASTHNLAGTYTSGTF
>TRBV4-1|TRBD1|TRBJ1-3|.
TGCGCCAGCAGCCAATCAAATCCGGGACAGGGGTTCGCGGGAAACACCATATATTTT
CASSQSNPGQGFAGNTIYF
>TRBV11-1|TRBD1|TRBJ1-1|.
TGTGCCAGCAGCTTAGACAGGGGGTTTCAAGCTTTCTTT
CASSLDRGFQAFF
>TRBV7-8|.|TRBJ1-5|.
TGTGCCAGCAGCTTAGTCCCGACAGGTAGCAATCAGCCCCAGCATTTT
CASSLVPTGSNQPQHF
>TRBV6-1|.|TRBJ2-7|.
TGTGCCAGCAAAATATTAGCCCGGGAAAGCGAGCAGTACTTC
CASKILARESEQYF
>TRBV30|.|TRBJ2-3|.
TGTGCCTGGAGTGTCTGGGAATCTAGGCTCACAGATACGCAGTATTTT
CAWSVWESRLTDTQYF
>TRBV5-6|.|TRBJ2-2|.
TGTGCCAGCACCCTCGGGGGAGGTACCGGGGAGCTGTTTTTT
CASTLGGGTGELFF
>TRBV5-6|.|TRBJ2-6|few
TGTGCCAGCAGCAACCGGGGCGCATTCTCTGGGGCCAACGTCCTGACTTTC
CASSNRGAFSGANVLTF
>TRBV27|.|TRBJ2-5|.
TGTGCCAGCAGTTTTGGAGGGGCTCGGGAGACCCAGTACTTC
CASSFGGARETQYF
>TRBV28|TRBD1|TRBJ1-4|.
TGTGCCAGCAGTTCCACAGGGGGAAATGAAAAACTGTTTTTT
CASSSTGGNEKLFF
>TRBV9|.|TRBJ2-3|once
TGTGCCAGCAGCGTAGTCCTCACAGATACGCAGTATTTT
CASSVVLTDTQYF
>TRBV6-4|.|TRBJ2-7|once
TGTGCCAGTCCGTCGGCTTTCCACGGATCCTACGAGCAGTACTTC
CASPSAFHGSYEQYF
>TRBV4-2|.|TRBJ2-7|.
TGTGCCAGCAGCCAAGGGGCAGGGATGGTTTCCTACGAGCAGTACTTC
CASSQGAGMVSYEQYF
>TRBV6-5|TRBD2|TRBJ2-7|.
TGTGCCAGCAGTAGGGGGACTAGCGGGGTCTACGAGCAGTACTTC
CASSRGTSGVYEQYF
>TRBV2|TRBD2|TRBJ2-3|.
TGTGCCAGCTGCGAAGTAGCGGGGGGTTTGGATACGCAGTATTTT
CASCEVAGGLDTQYF
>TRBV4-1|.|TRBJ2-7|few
TGCGCCAGCAGCCAACAACTCCAGGGGCGGGGTTACGAGCAGTACTTC
CASSQQLQGRGYEQYF
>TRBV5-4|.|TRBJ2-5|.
TGTGCCAGCAGCTTGGGGGGGGTATTGGAGACCCAGTACTTC
CASSLGGVLETQYF
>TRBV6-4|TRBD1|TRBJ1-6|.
TGTGCCAGCCGGGACAGTTCCTATAATTCACCCCTCCACTTT
CASRDSSYNSPLHF
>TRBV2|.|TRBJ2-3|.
TGTGCCCTGCGACGGGCTGCGCTCACAGATACGCAGTATTTT
CALRRAALTDTQYF
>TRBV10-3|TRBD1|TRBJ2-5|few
TGTGCCATCAGTGAATATGGGGGACAGGGGACCTTAGGGGAGACCCAGTACTTC
CAISEYGGQGTLGETQYF